This TCR beta chain appears in the sequencing data of a study of cytomegalovirus exposure and HLA in healthy donors. The CDR3 consists of 16 residues. Germline V gene data show CDR1 as LGHNA and CDR2 as YNFKEQ. V was pared by 0 bases and J by 1 base, with 11 bases between. Study findings and constraints: In the analysis, some V segments, TRBV6-2 and TRBV6-3 included, were excluded as indistinguishable. Most CMV-associated TCR beta chains appeared HLA-restricted in a later analysis. Compared with the roughly 700-donor mean, an Asian-associated ancestry cluster reportedly had fewer N-insertions, according to a later analysis.

Primers for the PCR totalled 60 Vbeta and 13 Jbeta. Generated by immunoSEQ multiplex PCR, the TCRdb table keeps only in-frame clones and is missing some. This sample's table has about 150,000 clones. Comment on this clone: The antigen remains undetermined.

The chain links TRBV4-2 to TRBJ2-3; D may be TRBD1 (5 bases). The receptor was isolated from a woman aged 45-65 years in good health and CMV-seronegative. Sequenced sample: PBMCs. The CDR3: CASSQDPQQGTDTQYF. The CDR3 DNA reads as TGTGCCAGCAGCCAAGACCCTCAACAGGGCACAGATACGCAGTATTTT.